This T cell receptor beta chain emerged from a study of CD8+ T cells in alopecia areata. Extracted from the samples, RNA was reverse transcribed into cDNA to serve as the sequencing template. The protocol was immunoSEQ multiplex PCR, while the TCRdb copy is restricted to in-frame clones and leaves out a portion. The data hold roughly 250,000 clones, with approximately 61% observed a single time. Collection of lesional scalp punch biopsies and peripheral blood was performed in alopecia areata patients. Trimming removed 1 base from V and 4 bases from J, with 11 bases in between. Germline V gene data show CDR1 as GTSNPN and CDR2 as SVGIG (reference sequence). The CDR3 loop spans 14 amino acids. This clone was detected only once.

The receptor was derived from a human donor with alopecia areata. The V and J genes are TRBV30 and TRBJ1-5; D gene ambiguous. The sample here was CD4+ T cells sorted from blood, taken at week 0. Here the CDR3 reads CAWSGKTGNQPQHF. The CDR3 region has the DNA TGTGCCTGGAGTGGGAAGACGGGAAATCAGCCCCAGCATTTT.